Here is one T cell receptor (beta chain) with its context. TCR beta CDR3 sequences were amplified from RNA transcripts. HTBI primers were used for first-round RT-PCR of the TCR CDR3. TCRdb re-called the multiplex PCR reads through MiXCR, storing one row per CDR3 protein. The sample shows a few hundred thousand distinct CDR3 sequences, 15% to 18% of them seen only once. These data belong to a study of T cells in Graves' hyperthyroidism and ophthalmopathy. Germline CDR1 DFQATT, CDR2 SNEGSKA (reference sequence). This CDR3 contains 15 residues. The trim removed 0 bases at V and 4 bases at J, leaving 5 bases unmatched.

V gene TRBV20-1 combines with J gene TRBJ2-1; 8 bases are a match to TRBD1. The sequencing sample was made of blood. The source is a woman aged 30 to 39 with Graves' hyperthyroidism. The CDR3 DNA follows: TGCAGTGCTAGAGATGTGGACAGGGATTACAATGAGCAGTTCTTC. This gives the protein CSARDVDRDYNEQFF.